Sequencing of this T cell receptor (beta chain) was carried out in a study of vaccination effects on CD4 cells after COVID-19. Whole-study context: Wells each received 2.2 million or so PBMC, cultured with approximately 9.1 IU/ml IL-2 and around 9.8 ug/ml peptides. General observations from the study: The post-vaccine spike-reactive clones of convalescents showed a predominance of new vaccine-induced clones.

Trimming removed 5 bases from V and 3 bases from J, with 14 bases in between. Germline-derived CDR1 and CDR2 are LNHDA and SQIVND (reference sequence). The CDR3 spans 15 residues. Sequencing used immunoSEQ multiplex PCR; TCRdb keeps in-frame clones, though not all of them. Found here are about 45,000 clones, roughly 72% of them singletons; the top ten hold more than 6.5%. With respect to this clone: Its antigen is currently unknown.

A 10-day culture period preceded the isolation of CD4+ T cells. A PCR test confirmed that the person had SARS-CoV-2 infection between March and December 2020. IL-2 medium supplanted half the medium on days 3 and 7. The sample here was CD4+ T cells from PBMCs cultured without peptide, taken before COVID-19 vaccination. The chain couples TRBV19 to TRBJ2-1, with D maybe TRBD2 (7 bases). This sequence originates from a human donor who had a prior SARS-CoV-2 infection. The CDR3 coding sequence is TGTGCCAGTAGTTCCTACAGGGAGGGCTACAATGAGCAGTTCTTC. This encodes CASSSYREGYNEQFF.